These T cell receptor beta chains were read from a single sample in a study of blood T cell repertoires in COVID-19. Using immunoSEQ multiplex PCR, the repertoire was profiled, and TCRdb retains in-frame clones only, with some absent. Among about 62,000 clones, around 90% were seen once, and the ten largest hold approximately 6%. Sequenced: peripheral blood. These receptor sequences come from a human donor in a cohort sampled during active COVID-19. Both conserved end residues are part of each CDR3. D genes are given only for firm matches. Clone size, where shown, is once, few, many, or a class for clones that have expanded.

>.|.|TRBV19|TRBJ1-3
TGTGCCAGTAGTTTGACCGCCGACCTGAGGAACACCATATATTTT
CASSLTADLRNTIYF
>few|TRBD2|TRBV7-3|TRBJ2-7
TGTGCCAACTTGACTAGCGGGAGCTACGAGCAGTACTTC
CANLTSGSYEQYF
>.|TRBD2|TRBV11-2|TRBJ2-1
TGTGCCAGCAGCCATACCCCCCGGGAGGGCCGTTATGAGCAGTTCTTC
CASSHTPREGRYEQFF
>.|.|TRBV4-1|TRBJ1-4
TGCGCCAGCAGCCCCATAGGGGAGGGGAGTGAAAAACTGTTTTTT
CASSPIGEGSEKLFF
>.|TRBD1|TRBV10-3|TRBJ2-7
TGTGCCATCAGTTCGGGACAGTCGGGCGAGCAGTACTTC
CAISSGQSGEQYF
>.|.|TRBV5-1|TRBJ2-7
TGCGCCAGCAGCTTGGGACTCTCTGGTATCCACGAGCAGTACTTC
CASSLGLSGIHEQYF
>.|.|TRBV11-2|TRBJ2-5
TGTGCCAGCAGCCCGCTCGGGGAGACCCAGTACTTC
CASSPLGETQYF
>.|.|TRBV11-2|TRBJ1-2
TGTGCCAGCAGCCAAGAAAGGACTAGGGATTCAAACTATGGCTACACCTTC
CASSQERTRDSNYGYTF
>.|.|TRBV5-5|TRBJ2-1
TGTGCCAGCAGCTTGGGGCTAGCCTCTACCTACAATGAGCAGTTCTTC
CASSLGLASTYNEQFF
>.|.|TRBV20-1|TRBJ2-7
TGCAGTGCTAGTCGAGGCCCGGATGGATACGAGCAGTACTTC
CSASRGPDGYEQYF
>once|TRBD1|TRBV7-9|TRBJ1-4
TGTGCCAGCAGTCCACAGGGGCGCAAACTGTTTTTT
CASSPQGRKLFF
>.|.|TRBV9|TRBJ2-1
TGTGCCAGCAGCCTACACACAGGGTCAGTGGAGCAGTTCTTC
CASSLHTGSVEQFF
>.|TRBD2|TRBV7-3|TRBJ2-1
TGTGCCAGCAGTGGGACTAGCCGTGAGCAGTTCTTC
CASSGTSREQFF
>.|.|TRBV19|TRBJ1-3
TGTGCCAGTAGTTCGGAGGGAGGAAACACCATATATTTT
CASSSEGGNTIYF
>.|.|TRBV18|TRBJ1-1
TGTGCCAGCTCACCACCCTCCGTGAACACTGAAGCTTTCTTT
CASSPPSVNTEAFF
>.|.|TRBV28|TRBJ1-1
TGTGCCAGCAGTGAAAGCGGGTTACTGAACACTGAAGCTTTCTTT
CASSESGLLNTEAFF
>.|TRBD1|TRBV5-6|TRBJ1-5
TGTGCCAGCAGTCGTACAGGGGGCGTCGTTCAGCCCCAGCATTTT
CASSRTGGVVQPQHF
>once|.|TRBV6-2/TRBV6-3|TRBJ1-2
TGTGCCAGCAGTCAAACCGGGGGGAACTATGGCTACACCTTC
CASSQTGGNYGYTF
>.|.|TRBV7-8|TRBJ1-2
TGTGCCAGCAGCTTAAAGATCGGGACTAACTATGGCTACACCTTC
CASSLKIGTNYGYTF
>.|TRBD2|TRBV7-9|TRBJ2-5
TGTGCCAGCAGCTCGGTGGGTAGCGGGAGGAGAGAGACCCAGTACTTC
CASSSVGSGRRETQYF
>.|.|TRBV28|TRBJ1-2
TGTGCCAGCACTAAGGGGCCTCCGGACTATGGCTACACCTTC
CASTKGPPDYGYTF
>.|.|TRBV18|TRBJ2-7
TGTGCCAGCTCACCGCGGAAACTAGCTGATTCTGAGCAGTACTTC
CASSPRKLADSEQYF
>.|.|TRBV3-1/TRBV3-2|TRBJ2-3
TGTGCCAGCAGCCAAGTTCGGTTCACAGATACGCAGTATTTT
CASSQVRFTDTQYF
>once|.|TRBV6-5|TRBJ2-3
TGTGCCAGCGGACTTCTTCCACGAGATACGCAGTATTTT
CASGLLPRDTQYF
>.|TRBD1|TRBV5-4|TRBJ2-7
TGTGCCAGCAGTTCACGGGACAGGTCATCACACGAGCAGTACTTC
CASSSRDRSSHEQYF
>.|.|TRBV27|TRBJ2-1
TGTGCCAGCAGTTTAAATGGAGGTGAGCAGTTCTTC
CASSLNGGEQFF
>.|TRBD1|TRBV5-4|TRBJ1-6
TGTGCCAGCAGCTTGCTGGGACAGGGACAATCACCCCTCCACTTT
CASSLLGQGQSPLHF
>once|TRBD2|TRBV10-3|TRBJ2-5
TGTGCCATCAGGGGACTAGCCCAAGAGACCCAGTACTTC
CAIRGLAQETQYF
>.|.|TRBV9|TRBJ2-7
TGTGCCAGCAGCGCGACAGACTCCTACGAGCAGTACTTC
CASSATDSYEQYF
>.|.|TRBV7-2|TRBJ2-5
TGTGCCAGCGGGAGGAGGGCGGGTGAGACCCAGTACTTC
CASGRRAGETQYF
>.|.|TRBV14|TRBJ2-3
TGTGCCAGCAGCCACGGTCTCCGGGATACGCAGTATTTT
CASSHGLRDTQYF
>.|.|TRBV30|TRBJ2-7
TGTGCCTGGAGTGTAAGGCAGGGGCCCTACGAGCAGTACTTC
CAWSVRQGPYEQYF
>.|.|TRBV4-1|TRBJ2-2
TGCGCCAGCAGCCGCGCCGCGGGACTTCCCGGGGAGCTGTTTTTT
CASSRAAGLPGELFF
>.|TRBD1|TRBV5-1|TRBJ2-5
TGCGCCAGCAGCCACCCGGGACAGGGGGCTTCTCGAGAGACCCAGTACTTC
CASSHPGQGASRETQYF
>.|TRBD1|TRBV9|TRBJ2-1
TGTGCCAGCAGCGGACAGGGTTCTTACAATGAGCAGTTCTTC
CASSGQGSYNEQFF
>once|TRBD2|TRBV6-5|TRBJ2-1
TGTGCCAGCAGCCCCCCGGGACTAGGGGGTAATGAGCAGTTCTTC
CASSPPGLGGNEQFF
>.|.|TRBV15|TRBJ1-5
TGTGCCACCAGCAGAGGGGGAGTCAGCCAGCCCCAGCATTTT
CATSRGGVSQPQHF
>.|.|TRBV14|TRBJ1-1
TGTGCCAGCAGCCGGAGTATGAACACTGAAGCTTTCTTT
CASSRSMNTEAFF
>few|.|TRBV18|TRBJ2-1
TGTGCCAGCTCACTGGGTACCGGGACTGGGGGTTACAATGAGCAGTTCTTC
CASSLGTGTGGYNEQFF
>.|.|TRBV9|TRBJ2-7
TGTGCCAGCAGCGTAGGCAGCTCCTACGAGCAGTACTTC
CASSVGSSYEQYF
>.|.|TRBV11-2|TRBJ1-1
TGTGCCAGCAGCTTAGATTTGAGGGTGACTGAAGCTTTCTTT
CASSLDLRVTEAFF
>once|.|TRBV3-1/TRBV3-2|TRBJ2-3
TGTGCCAGCAGTCCTTGGACTGAAACAGATACGCAGTATTTT
CASSPWTETDTQYF
>.|.|TRBV7-9|TRBJ2-1
TGTGCCAGCAGCCCGCGGACGGGGAGGTGGGATGAGCAGTTCTTC
CASSPRTGRWDEQFF
>.|.|TRBV5-1|TRBJ1-5
TGCGCCAGCAGCTTGGACGGGAGGAGCAATCAGCCCCAGCATTTT
CASSLDGRSNQPQHF
>.|.|TRBV9|TRBJ1-1
TGTGCCAGCAGCCCCCGAGGGGGAGTCCCCGGAGCTTTCTTT
CASSPRGGVPGAFF
>once|.|TRBV27|TRBJ1-1
TGTGCCAGCAGTCTGACGGGTGCGAACACTGAAGCTTTCTTT
CASSLTGANTEAFF
>.|.|TRBV7-9|TRBJ2-5
TGTGCCAGCAGCTACAGGGCCCGGGAGACCCAGTACTTC
CASSYRARETQYF
>.|.|TRBV12-3/TRBV12-4|TRBJ2-7
TGTGCCAGCGCGGGGAATTCCTACGAGCAGTACTTC
CASAGNSYEQYF
>.|TRBD2|TRBV9|TRBJ2-1
TGTGCCAGCAGCGTCGCGGTAGCGGGGGGTAGCGACAATGAGCAGTTCTTC
CASSVAVAGGSDNEQFF
>.|TRBD1|TRBV18|TRBJ1-5
TGTGCCAGCTCACTTGGGGGGGGACAGGCTGGTCGGCCCCAGCATTTT
CASSLGGGQAGRPQHF
>.|.|TRBV5-1|TRBJ2-3
TGCGCCAGCAGCTTGGGCGCGGAGGGTACGCAGTATTTT
CASSLGAEGTQYF
>.|.|TRBV6-5|TRBJ2-7
TGTGCCAGCAGGGATTGGACAGTTCATTTTGACGAGCAGTACTTC
CASRDWTVHFDEQYF
>.|TRBD2|TRBV7-2|TRBJ2-5
TGTGCCAGCAGCACAGCTAGCGGAGCAAGACAAGAGACCCAGTACTTC
CASSTASGARQETQYF
>.|.|TRBV3-1/TRBV3-2|TRBJ1-2
TGTGCCAGCAGCCGGACACAGGGTCTTCATGGCTACACCTTC
CASSRTQGLHGYTF
>.|.|TRBV20-1|TRBJ2-1
TGCAGTGCTAGGACAAGAGATGAGCAGTTCTTC
CSARTRDEQFF